These T cell receptor beta chains were read from a single sample in a study of response to subunit inactivated influenza vaccine. MiXCR, run by TCRdb on the RT-PCR reads, gives a single entry per CDR3 protein. The sample lists more than 550,000 distinct CDR3 sequences; 10% to 15% were seen once. The input for sequencing was PBMCs from blood, taken on the day of vaccination. The receptors were gathered from a man over 45 who received an inactivated influenza vaccine. The CDR3 runs from the conserved cysteine through the conserved F or W. Each record gives: D gene, V gene, J gene, clone size, CDR3 protein, CDR3 DNA. D genes are given only for firm matches. Clone size is given for some rows only: seen once, a few or many times, or a class if the clone is expanded.

>.|TRBV30|TRBJ2-4|.
CAWSEGGLAKNIQYF
TGTGCCTGGAGTGAGGGGGGGCTAGCCAAAAACATTCAGTACTTC
>TRBD1|TRBV12-3/TRBV12-4|TRBJ1-3|many
CASKRDSYSGNTIYF
TGTGCCAGCAAGCGGGACAGCTACTCTGGAAACACCATATATTTT
>TRBD2|TRBV20-1|TRBJ2-1|few
CSAITGTSGGSNEQFF
TGCAGTGCCATAACCGGGACTAGCGGGGGAAGCAATGAGCAGTTCTTC
>.|TRBV24-1|TRBJ2-1|many
CATSEGVPYNEQFF
TGTGCCACCAGTGAGGGCGTCCCCTACAATGAGCAGTTCTTC
>.|TRBV6-1|TRBJ2-1|few
CASSGGRNINEQFF
TGTGCCAGCAGTGGCGGACGGAATATTAATGAGCAGTTCTTC
>.|TRBV28|TRBJ1-5|many
CASTPDSNQPQHF
TGTGCCAGCACTCCAGATAGCAATCAGCCCCAGCATTTT
>TRBD2|TRBV10-3|TRBJ2-1|.
CAITGLAGDNEQFF
TGTGCCATCACGGGACTAGCGGGGGACAATGAGCAGTTCTTC
>TRBD2|TRBV3-1|TRBJ2-7|few
CASSHWSAGRYYEQYF
TGTGCCAGCAGCCATTGGTCAGCGGGGCGTTATTACGAGCAGTACTTC
>.|TRBV12-3/TRBV12-4|TRBJ1-4|.
CASSRGAGEKLFF
TGTGCCAGTAGTAGGGGCGCAGGAGAAAAACTGTTTTTT
>TRBD1|TRBV15|TRBJ2-6|few
CATSRDGQGLNSGANVLTF
TGTGCCACCAGCAGAGATGGACAGGGGCTGAATTCTGGGGCCAACGTCCTGACTTTC
>TRBD2|TRBV6-2/TRBV6-3|TRBJ2-1|many
CASSYPLSGLAGGPFRNEQFF
TGTGCCAGCAGTTACCCGCTTAGCGGACTAGCGGGAGGGCCGTTCCGCAATGAGCAGTTCTTC
>TRBD2|TRBV7-6|TRBJ2-3|.
CASSLAWRGEADTQYF
TGTGCCAGCAGCTTAGCGTGGCGGGGGGAGGCAGATACGCAGTATTTT
>TRBD1|TRBV6-5|TRBJ2-7|few
CASSYIQGDVEQYF
TGTGCCAGCAGTTACATTCAGGGGGATGTCGAGCAGTACTTC
>.|TRBV4-1|TRBJ2-5|.
CASSLQRLETQYF
TGCGCCAGCAGCCTCCAGCGCCTAGAGACCCAGTACTTC
>TRBD1|TRBV5-1|TRBJ2-5|.
CASSNGQGVIETQYF
TGCGCCAGCAGCAACGGACAGGGGGTGATCGAGACCCAGTACTTC
>.|TRBV20-1|TRBJ2-7|.
CSARDPRSLSDTPYEQYF
TGCAGTGCTAGAGACCCACGATCCCTTTCGGACACCCCCTACGAGCAGTACTTC
>TRBD2|TRBV6-5|TRBJ2-1|.
CASRETSDKQFF
TGTGCCAGCAGAGAGACTAGCGATAAGCAGTTCTTC
>.|TRBV10-1|TRBJ2-1|many
CASRPGQKAYNEQFF
TGCGCCAGCAGACCTGGACAGAAAGCCTACAATGAGCAGTTCTTC
>.|TRBV29-1|TRBJ1-5|.
CSVDLGQGQPQHF
TGCAGCGTTGATCTAGGGCAGGGACAGCCCCAGCATTTT
>.|TRBV7-8|TRBJ2-1|.
CASSSVEVRYNEQFF
TGTGCCAGCAGTTCCGTAGAGGTGAGGTACAATGAGCAGTTCTTC
>TRBD2|TRBV6-2/TRBV6-3|TRBJ2-3|many
CASSYSMSLAGGDTQYF
TGTGCCAGCAGTTACTCGATGTCCCTAGCGGGAGGAGATACGCAGTATTTT
>.|TRBV24-1|TRBJ2-7|.
CATSAEGGYEQYF
TGTGCCACCAGCGCGGAGGGCGGCTACGAGCAGTACTTC
>.|TRBV2|TRBJ1-2|.
CASGGGLTYTF
TGTGCCAGCGGGGGGGGACTAACCTACACCTTC
>.|TRBV5-1|TRBJ2-6|few
CASSLVGRVVPGANVLTF
TGCGCCAGCAGCTTGGTGGGCAGGGTGGTTCCGGGGGCCAACGTCCTGACTTTC
>TRBD1|TRBV6-1|TRBJ2-1|.
CASSIRTGYNEQFF
TGTGCCAGCAGTATCCGGACAGGTTACAATGAGCAGTTCTTC
>.|TRBV5-1|TRBJ2-6|few
CASGSGTGANVLTF
TGCGCCAGCGGTTCGGGCACCGGGGCCAACGTCCTGACTTTC
>TRBD2|TRBV7-9|TRBJ2-3|.
CASSLGGLGTQYF
TGTGCCAGCAGCTTAGGGGGACTAGGGACGCAGTATTTT
>.|TRBV12-3/TRBV12-4|TRBJ2-7|many
CASSLGQVAYEQYF
TGTGCCAGCAGTTTAGGGCAGGTTGCCTACGAGCAGTACTTC
>.|TRBV4-1|TRBJ2-7|many
CASSQDGQGNYEQYF
TGCGCCAGCAGCCAAGACGGCCAGGGAAACTACGAGCAGTACTTC
>TRBD2|TRBV7-2|TRBJ2-3|many
CASSLAGLAGDTQYF
TGTGCCAGCAGCTTGGCGGGACTAGCGGGAGATACGCAGTATTTT
>.|TRBV7-9|TRBJ1-2|few
CASSGGVGPGYTF
TGTGCCAGCTCCGGGGGGGTCGGGCCTGGCTACACCTTC
>TRBD1|TRBV12-3/TRBV12-4|TRBJ2-7|many
CASSPGQPYEQYF
TGTGCCAGCAGTCCGGGACAGCCTTACGAGCAGTACTTC
>TRBD2|TRBV12-3/TRBV12-4|TRBJ2-1|few
CATRGLAGGFYYNEQFF
TGTGCCACCAGGGGTCTAGCGGGAGGTTTCTATTACAATGAGCAGTTCTTC
>TRBD2|TRBV20-1|TRBJ2-3|many
CSARESGRMVDTQYF
TGCAGTGCTAGAGAGAGCGGGAGGATGGTAGATACGCAGTATTTT
>TRBD1|TRBV7-9|TRBJ1-2|.
CASSLSPGQEYGYTF
TGTGCCAGCAGCTTAAGTCCCGGACAGGAATATGGCTACACCTTC
>.|TRBV7-9|TRBJ2-2|.
CASSLDAAGELFF
TGTGCCAGCAGCCTCGACGCCGCCGGGGAGCTGTTTTTT
>TRBD1|TRBV12-3/TRBV12-4|TRBJ1-2|.
CASRVTGALGYGYTF
TGTGCCAGCAGAGTGACAGGGGCCCTCGGCTATGGCTACACCTTC
>.|TRBV3-1|TRBJ2-1|few
CASSQDYPNEQFF
TGTGCCAGCAGCCAGGACTACCCTAATGAGCAGTTCTTC
>.|TRBV19|TRBJ1-5|few
CASSKTVWQPQHF
TGTGCCAGTAGTAAGACAGTTTGGCAGCCCCAGCATTTT
>.|TRBV6-2/TRBV6-3|TRBJ2-1|.
CASTSPSRGHEQFF
TGTGCCAGCACCAGCCCTTCCCGCGGCCATGAGCAGTTCTTC
>TRBD2|TRBV2|TRBJ2-4|.
CASTPLLAAAKNIQYF
TGTGCCAGCACCCCTCTACTAGCGGCAGCCAAAAACATTCAGTACTTC
>.|TRBV7-9|TRBJ2-5|.
CASSLARGKTQYF
TGTGCCAGCAGCCTCGCGAGGGGCAAGACCCAGTACTTC
>.|TRBV5-1|TRBJ2-4|few
CASSNGQWDIQYF
TGCGCCAGCAGCAACGGACAGTGGGACATTCAGTACTTC
>TRBD2|TRBV20-1|TRBJ2-7|.
CSASTSGKYEQYF
TGCAGTGCTAGCACTAGCGGGAAGTACGAGCAGTACTTC
>.|TRBV24-1|TRBJ2-3|.
CATSDPPSTDTQYF
TGTGCCACCAGTGATCCGCCTAGCACAGATACGCAGTATTTT
>TRBD1|TRBV11-2|TRBJ2-5|.
CASTPRGRETQYF
TGTGCCAGCACACCCAGGGGGCGGGAGACCCAGTACTTC